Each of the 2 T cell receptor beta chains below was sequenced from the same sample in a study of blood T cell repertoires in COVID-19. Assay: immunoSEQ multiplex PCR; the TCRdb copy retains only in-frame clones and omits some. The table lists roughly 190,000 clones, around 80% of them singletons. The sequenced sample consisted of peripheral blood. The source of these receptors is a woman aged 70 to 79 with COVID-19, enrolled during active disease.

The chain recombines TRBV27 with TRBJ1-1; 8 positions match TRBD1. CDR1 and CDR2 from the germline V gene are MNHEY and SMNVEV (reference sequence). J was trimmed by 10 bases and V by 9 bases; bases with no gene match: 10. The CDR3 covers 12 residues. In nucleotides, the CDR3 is TGTGCCAGTCAGGGGGCAGGGAGGGGAGCTTTCTTT. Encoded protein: CASQGAGRGAFF.

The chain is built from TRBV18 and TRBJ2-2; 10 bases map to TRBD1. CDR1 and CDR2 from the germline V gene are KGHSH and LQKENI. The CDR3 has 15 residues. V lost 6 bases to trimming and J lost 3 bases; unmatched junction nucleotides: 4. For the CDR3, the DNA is TGTGCCAGCTCTTCGGACAGGGGGGACACCGGGGAGCTGTTTTTT. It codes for CASSSDRGDTGELFF.